This TCR beta chain originates from a study of beta chain features in type 1 diabetes. Findings and caveats of the study: A closer apparent resemblance between naive, central memory and Treg TCRB repertoires was seen in patients than in healthy donors.

Of the isolated RNA, all was reverse transcribed, and so the sequenced material was expressed TCRB transcripts. Measured with immunoSEQ multiplex PCR; TCRdb has only the in-frame clones, and not every one. The table lists some 150,000 clones, less than 11% of them singletons. Concerning this clone itself: The antigen is not known.

Germline CDR1 GTSNPN, CDR2 SVGIG (reference sequence). There are 15 residues in the CDR3. V lost 0 bases and J lost 3; bases outside the gene matches: 4. Material: naive CD4+ T cells from blood. The chain is built from TRBV30 and TRBJ2-1, with TRBD2 matching over 8 bases. The sequence derives from a man younger than 35 in good health. The CDR3: CAWSVRGGNYNEQFF. Here the CDR3 DNA reads TGTGCCTGGAGTGTACGGGGGGGGAACTACAATGAGCAGTTCTTC.